This T cell receptor (beta chain) is from a study of blood T cell repertoires in COVID-19 (dated by TCRdb to about 2020). With respect to the entire study: The collaborator samples originated in the United States, Italy and Spain and spanned the acute and convalescent phases of COVID-19. The material from the prospective study consisted of cDNA or gDNA derived from T cells, B-cell-depleted T cells, or PBMCs. The dataset comprised deeply sampled blood TCRbeta repertoires from subjects exposed to, actively infected with, or recovered from COVID-19. The repertoires were released in a freely available public database meant as a resource for research on the immune response to SARS-CoV-2. The samples were drawn from two sources: the first 160 participants of the ongoing ImmuneRACE study, and fewer than 1,500 subjects contributed by 6 global collaborators. The sample metadata nearly always contained a de-identified subject ID, COVID-19 status, age in years and sex. HLA class I and class II types, where available, came from metadata supplied by the sample provider rather than from assay-based typing.

CDR1 and CDR2, per the germline V gene (reference sequence), are SGHKS and YYEKEE. V ends up 0 bases short and J 8 bases short, with an unmatched junction base count of 7. The CDR3 measures 14 amino acids from cysteine to phenylalanine. The kept DNA is CDR3 alone, 42 bases in frame from the first base. In regard to this clone: It lacks a known antigen. No per-base quality is available; no much larger clone lies one base away.

The immunoSEQ Assay, a bias-controlled multiplex PCR, was used to amplify TCRbeta CDR3 regions from genomic DNA. The original methods were these. Nucleated cell counts per sample were estimated from amplification of reference gene primers within the assay. Sequence reads were collapsed and filtered to measure the absolute abundance of every unique TCRbeta CDR3 rearrangement. For each sample, productive Simpson clonality was calculated as the square root of Simpson's diversity index over productive rearrangements. In its TCRdb copy, this immuneACCESS table keeps in-frame sequences only and misses some clones. Where compared with another copy, unresolved V genes explain less than half of these, and the others have no known cause. V, J and clone size reflect that table, while D and trimming were determined from the DNA. The sample contains approximately 50,000 clones, 89% of them found a single time. The leading ten clones occupy approximately 8.1% of the sample.

Whole blood was collected in K2EDTA tubes by collaborating institutions according to the institutions' own protocols. For TCRbeta analysis, collaborators shipped samples as frozen whole blood, isolated PBMCs, or DNA extracted from either of those sample types. Paper-wide results and their limitations: The quantity of clinical and demographic metadata differed by source and by participant and was supplied without curation.

The sample consisted of peripheral blood. The chain joins TRBV5-5 to TRBJ1-2, with 7 central nucleotides matching TRBD1. This receptor was taken from a man of 80 years or more with active or convalescent COVID-19. CDR3 loop: CASSLAVRGTGYTF. The DNA is as follows: TGTGCCAGCAGCTTGGCCGTCAGGGGGACCGGCTACACCTTC.